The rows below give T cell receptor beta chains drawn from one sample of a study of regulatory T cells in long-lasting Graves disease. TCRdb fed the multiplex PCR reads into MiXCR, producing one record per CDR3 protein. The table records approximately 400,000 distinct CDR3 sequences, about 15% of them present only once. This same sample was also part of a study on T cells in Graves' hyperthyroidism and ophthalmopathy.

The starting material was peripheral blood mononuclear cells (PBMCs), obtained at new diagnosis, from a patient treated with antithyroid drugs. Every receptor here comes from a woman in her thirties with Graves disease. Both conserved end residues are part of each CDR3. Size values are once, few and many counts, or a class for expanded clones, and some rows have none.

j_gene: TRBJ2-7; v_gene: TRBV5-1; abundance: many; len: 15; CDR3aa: CASSLDGTGTYEQYF
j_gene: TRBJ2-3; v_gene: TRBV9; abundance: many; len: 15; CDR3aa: CASSVVWGGTDTQYF
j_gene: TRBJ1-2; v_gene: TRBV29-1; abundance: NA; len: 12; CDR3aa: CSAGDRVYGYTF
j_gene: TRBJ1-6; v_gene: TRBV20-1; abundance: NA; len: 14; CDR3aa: CSARDGRENSPLHF
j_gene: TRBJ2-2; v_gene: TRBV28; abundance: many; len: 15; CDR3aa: CAPWSGKVDTGELFF
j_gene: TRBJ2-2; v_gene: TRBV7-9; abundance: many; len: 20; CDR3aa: CASSHWTGTSGSPGTGELFF
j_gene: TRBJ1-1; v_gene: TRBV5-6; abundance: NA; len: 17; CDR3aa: CASSLGDRGEWNTEAFF
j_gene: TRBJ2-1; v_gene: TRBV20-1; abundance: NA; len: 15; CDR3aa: CSAIRADSSYNEQFF
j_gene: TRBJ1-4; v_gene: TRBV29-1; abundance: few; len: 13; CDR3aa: CSVAGNTGEKLFF
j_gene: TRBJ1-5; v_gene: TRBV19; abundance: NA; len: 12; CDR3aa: CASQTSNQPQHF
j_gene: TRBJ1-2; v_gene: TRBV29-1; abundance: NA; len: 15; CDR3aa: CSVQSFDTTGKGYTF
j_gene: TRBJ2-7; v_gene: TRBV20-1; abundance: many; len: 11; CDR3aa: CSASLLNEQYF
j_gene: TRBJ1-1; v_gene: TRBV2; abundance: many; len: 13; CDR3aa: CASRRGPNTEAFF
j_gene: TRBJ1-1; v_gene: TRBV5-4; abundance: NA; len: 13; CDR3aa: CASSRAEYTEAFF
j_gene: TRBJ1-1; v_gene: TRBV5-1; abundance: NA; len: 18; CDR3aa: CASRPTELSRGRTLIAFF
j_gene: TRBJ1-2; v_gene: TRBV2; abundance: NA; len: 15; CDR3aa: CASTIRTGGINGYTF
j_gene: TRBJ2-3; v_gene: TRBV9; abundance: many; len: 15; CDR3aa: CASSVSPSATDTQYF
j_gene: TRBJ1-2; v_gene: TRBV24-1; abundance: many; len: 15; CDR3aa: CATSDNDRDGNGYTF
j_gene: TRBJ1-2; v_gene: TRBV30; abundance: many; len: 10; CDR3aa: CALRGYGYTF
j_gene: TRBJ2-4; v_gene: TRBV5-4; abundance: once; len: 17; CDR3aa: CASSSGLAGPQGDIQYF
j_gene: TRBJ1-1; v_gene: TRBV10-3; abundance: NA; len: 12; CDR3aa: CAIGEGGTEAFF
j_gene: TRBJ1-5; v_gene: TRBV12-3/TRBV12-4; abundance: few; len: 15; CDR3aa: CASSPGWGENQPQHF
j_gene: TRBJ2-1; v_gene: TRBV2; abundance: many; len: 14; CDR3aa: CASVPGRDYNEQFF
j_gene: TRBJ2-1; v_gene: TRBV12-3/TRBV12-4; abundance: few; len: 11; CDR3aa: CASGENIGQFF
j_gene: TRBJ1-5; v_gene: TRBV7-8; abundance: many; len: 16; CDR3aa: CASSPGTGYSNQPQHF
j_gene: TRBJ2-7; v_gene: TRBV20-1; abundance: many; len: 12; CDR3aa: CSLASGPYEQYF
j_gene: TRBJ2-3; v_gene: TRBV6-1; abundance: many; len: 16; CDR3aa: CASSEFGRFITDTQYF
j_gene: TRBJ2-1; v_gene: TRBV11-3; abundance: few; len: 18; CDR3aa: CASSSRQSDPYSYNEQFF
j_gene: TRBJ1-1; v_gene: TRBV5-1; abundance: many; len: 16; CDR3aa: CASSLSPRQQNTEAFF
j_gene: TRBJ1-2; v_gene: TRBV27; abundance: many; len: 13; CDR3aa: CASSPRTGNGYTF
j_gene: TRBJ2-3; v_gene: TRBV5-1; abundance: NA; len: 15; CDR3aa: CASKRGTREEDTQYF
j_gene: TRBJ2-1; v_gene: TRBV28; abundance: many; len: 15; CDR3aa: CASSPPEGYYNEQFF
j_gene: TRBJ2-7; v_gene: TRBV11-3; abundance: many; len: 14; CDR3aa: CASSFSGSRDEQYF
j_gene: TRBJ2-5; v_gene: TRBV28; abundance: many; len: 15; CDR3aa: CASSVGGSRQETQYF
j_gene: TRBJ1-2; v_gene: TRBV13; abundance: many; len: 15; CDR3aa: CASSTRTGGDYGYTF
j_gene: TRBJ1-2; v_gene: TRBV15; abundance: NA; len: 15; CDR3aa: CATSRDFDGFYGYTF
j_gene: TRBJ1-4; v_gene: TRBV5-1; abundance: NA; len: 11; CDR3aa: CASSAGQGRFF
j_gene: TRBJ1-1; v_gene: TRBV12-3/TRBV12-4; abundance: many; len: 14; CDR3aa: CASSFRNTNTEAFF
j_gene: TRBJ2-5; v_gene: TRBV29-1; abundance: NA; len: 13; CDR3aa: CSARLAGGETQYF
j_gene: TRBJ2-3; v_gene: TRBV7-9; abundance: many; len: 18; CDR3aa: CASSRPGTSGTSTDTQYF
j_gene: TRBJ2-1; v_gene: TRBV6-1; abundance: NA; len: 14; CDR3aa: CASNDRTADNEQFF
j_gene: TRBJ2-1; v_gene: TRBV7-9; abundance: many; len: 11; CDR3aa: CASPRGNEQFF
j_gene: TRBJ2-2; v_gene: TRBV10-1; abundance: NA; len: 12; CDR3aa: CASSEGAGELFF
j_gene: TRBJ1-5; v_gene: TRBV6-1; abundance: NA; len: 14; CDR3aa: CASSRRDRGQPQHF
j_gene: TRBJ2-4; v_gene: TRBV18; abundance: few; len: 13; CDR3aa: CASSPKFKNIQYF
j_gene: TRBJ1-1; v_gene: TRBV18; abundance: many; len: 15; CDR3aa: CASSGGQVMNTEAFF
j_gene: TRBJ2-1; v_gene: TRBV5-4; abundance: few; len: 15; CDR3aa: CASSSPGTQINEQFF
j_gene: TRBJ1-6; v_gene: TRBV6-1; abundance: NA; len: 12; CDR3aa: CASSRDERPLHF